This entry lists 20 T cell receptor beta chains sequenced from one sample in a study of blood T cells in healthy people across ages. Primers used in a second PCR of about 6 to 11 cycles were a sample-barcoded 5' primer and a J-beta primer mix. Each CDR3 protein gets one entry after TCRdb re-called the 5' RACE reads with MiXCR. Here the sample spans 1.5 million to 2 million distinct CDR3 sequences, roughly 30% being singletons. The sequenced sample consisted of blood. Source of these receptors: a woman aged 25 to 45 in good health.

CDR3 sequence: CASSQRMQGNQPQHF. The CDR3 coding sequence is TGCGCCAGCAGCCAACGAATGCAGGGGAATCAGCCCCAGCATTTT. The chain has TRBV4-1 and TRBJ1-5, with a possible D match to TRBD1 (6 bases). This CDR3 has 15 amino acids. The V end was cut by 2 bases, the J end by 4 bases, with 12 bases between. Germline CDR1 MGHRA, CDR2 YSYEKL.

A note on this clonotype: This CDR3 fails to terminate in the conserved phenylalanine or tryptophan, so it likely reflects a read error. V and J are TRBV28 and TRBJ2-3; D perhaps matches TRBD2 (5 bases). Germline V gives CDR1 MDHEN, CDR2 SYDVKM. Trimming took 2 bases from V and 5 from J, leaving 14 bases between them. This CDR3 comprises 15 residues. Here the CDR3 reads CASSLGGTTRDTQYC. The CDR3 DNA sequence: TGTGCCAGCAGTTTAGGAGGCACCACGCGAGATACGCAGTATTGT.

This clonotype was recorded many times. This chain joins TRBV7-2 and TRBJ2-7; 7 bases match TRBD2. V was pared by 4 bases and J by 2 bases, with 5 bases of the junction left unmatched. The CDR3 covers 14 residues. Germline V lookup: CDR1 SGHTA, CDR2 FQGNSA. In DNA form, the CDR3 reads TGTGCCAGCAGCTCCCTCGGGAGGACCTACGAGCAGTACTTC. Amino acid sequence: CASSSLGRTYEQYF.

In its sample, this clonotype was seen a few times. CDR3 sequence reads: CASSLVLGAGTGELFF. The CDR3, as DNA: TGTGCCAGCAGCTTAGTGCTCGGGGCCGGCACCGGGGAGCTGTTTTTT. The V gene is TRBV7-2, the J gene TRBJ2-2; D is tentatively TRBD1 or TRBD2 (5 bases each). CDR1 is SGHTA and CDR2 is FQGNSA in the germline V gene. V was pared by 1 base and J by 4 bases, with 13 bases between. The CDR3 consists of 16 residues.

Note on this clonotype: It is likely a read error, because the conserved phenylalanine at the end of the CDR3 is missing. This chain joins TRBV2 and TRBJ2-5; unclear D gene. The DNA end is a closer match to TRBJ2-7, so the J assignment may be wrong. Germline values: CDR1 SNHLY, CDR2 FYNNEI. The CDR3 contains 14 residues. The CDR3: CASSEALPRSEQYC. DNA for the CDR3: TGTGCCAGCAGTGAAGCGCTTCCTAGATCCGAGCAGTACTGC.

About this clonotype itself: Mismatch with germline at one junction end may stem from a read error. This chain joins TRBV12-3 or TRBV12-4 and TRBJ2-1, with 12 bases identical to TRBD2. This CDR3 contains 15 residues. The CDR3 is CARSSTSGGYNEQFF. The DNA for the CDR3 is TGTGCCAGAAGTTCAACTAGCGGGGGGTACAATGAGCAGTTCTTC.

V is TRBV29-1 and J is TRBJ2-1; TRBD2 aligns across 7 bases. The V and J ends lost 8 bases and 8 bases, in that order; junction bases with no gene match: 9. The CDR3 runs 12 residues. Germline V CDR1 and CDR2: SQVTM, ANQGSEA. The CDR3 DNA is TGCAGCCCCTTCGGGCTAGCGGATGAGCAGTTCTTC. This translates into CSPFGLADEQFF.

This chain links TRBV7-2 with TRBJ1-3, with D tentatively TRBD1 (6 bases). Between the trimmed V and J ends, which lost 0 bases and 0 bases, there was a span of 15 bases. In germline, CDR1 is SGHTA, CDR2 FQGNSA. The CDR3 is made up of 18 amino acids. The CDR3 is CASSLAGAGAFSGNTIYF. The CDR3 coding sequence is TGTGCCAGCAGCTTAGCGGGGGCAGGGGCTTTCTCTGGAAACACCATATATTTT.

The J gene is TRBJ2-3, the V gene TRBV6-1; D might be TRBD2 (5 bases). This CDR3 has 16 amino acids. Germline loops: CDR1 MNHNS, CDR2 SASEGT. With 8 bases removed from V and 1 base from J, the gap between germline ends came to 19 bases. Here the CDR3 reads CASRWSEGRGTDTQYF. The CDR3 DNA sequence: TGTGCCAGCCGATGGAGCGAGGGAAGGGGCACAGATACGCAGTATTTT.

This clonotype showed up just a few times. The CDR3 sequence is CASSHNAYQETQYF. Here the CDR3 DNA reads TGTGCCAGCAGCCACAACGCGTACCAAGAGACCCAGTACTTC. This chain joins TRBV12-3 or TRBV12-4 and TRBJ2-5; D not resolved. The ends were cut back, 6 bases at V and 0 bases at J, with 11 bases in the middle. This CDR3 is 14 amino acids long.

This clonotype was found a few times. The chain recombines TRBV20-1 with TRBJ2-5, with a possible D match to TRBD1 (5 bases). Trimming took off 3 bases at V and 4 bases at J, with 12 bases between the two ends. This CDR3 comprises 13 residues. Germline V gene lookup returns CDR1 DFQATT and CDR2 SNEGSKA (reference sequence). The CDR3 loop reads CSARGRAGETQYF. CDR3 nucleotides: TGCAGTGCTAGGGGCAGGGCCGGAGAGACCCAGTACTTC.

This clonotype came up many times. The V gene is TRBV25-1, the J gene TRBJ2-7; 7 bases are a match to TRBD1. V was pared by 10 bases and J by 5 bases, with 8 bases of the junction left unmatched. This CDR3 is built from 12 residues. The germline V gene encodes CDR1 MGHDK and CDR2 SYGVNS. CDR3 in amino acids: CATTGAIDEQYF. The DNA of the CDR3 is TGTGCCACCACAGGGGCGATCGACGAGCAGTACTTC.

This chain connects TRBV29-1 to TRBJ1-2, with a weak D call TRBD1 (6 bases). The CDR3 runs to 12 residues. Germline-derived CDR1 and CDR2 are SQVTM and ANQGSEA. Trimming left V 6 bases short and J 8 bases short, with 16 bases between. Written as DNA, the CDR3 is TGCAGCGTGGTGGGGGCGAGTGGCGGCTACACCTTC. Residues: CSVVGASGGYTF.

This clonotype was picked up a small number of times. The chain has TRBV29-1 and TRBJ1-5; D is unresolved. This CDR3 contains 14 residues. The V and J ends lost 4 bases and 5 bases respectively, with 15 bases between them. Germline-derived CDR1 and CDR2 are SQVTM and ANQGSEA. CDR3 amino acids: CSVVPAVEYQPQHF. The CDR3 DNA is TGCAGCGTTGTGCCGGCGGTGGAGTATCAGCCCCAGCATTTT.

This clonotype was observed at least ten times. The V call is TRBV4-1, the J call TRBJ2-4; TRBD1 matches 9 bases. After removal of 2 bases from V and 0 bases from J, the junction contained 5 bases not matched to a gene. This CDR3 comprises 17 residues. Germline CDR1 and CDR2: MGHRA and YSYEKL. In DNA, the CDR3 is TGCGCCAGCAGCCAATACGACAGGGGGATAGCCAAAAACATTCAGTACTTC. This gives the protein CASSQYDRGIAKNIQYF.

Regarding this clonotype: One junction end does not reproduce the germline sequence, and a read error may be involved. The rearrangement uses TRBV18 and TRBJ2-7; D is perhaps TRBD2 (5 bases). CDR1 is KGHSH and CDR2 is LQKENI in the germline V gene. The length of the CDR3 is 13 residues. The CDR3 DNA reads TGTGCCGGCTCAGAGGGCAGAATCAACGAGCAGTACTTC. Translated: CAGSEGRINEQYF. Together with reference TRBV18 and TRBJ2-7, the CDR3 gives the full variable domain: NAGVMQNPRHLVRRRGQEARLRCSPMKGHSHVYWYRQLPEEGLKFMVYLQKENIIDESGMPKERFSAEFPKEGPSILRIQQVVRGDSAAYFCAGSEGRINEQYFGPGTRLTVT.

J is TRBJ2-7 and V is TRBV7-6, with 11 nucleotides matching TRBD2. The germline gives CDR1 SGHVS, CDR2 FNYEAQ. The trim removed 5 bases at V and 2 bases at J, leaving 5 bases unmatched. The CDR3 runs to 15 residues. The CDR3: CASSEGLADTYEQYF. The DNA of the CDR3 is TGTGCCAGCAGCGAGGGACTAGCGGATACCTACGAGCAGTACTTC.

The chain couples TRBV7-9 to TRBJ1-2; D not certain. Germline CDR1 SEHNR, CDR2 FQNEAQ (reference sequence). CDR3 length: 14 amino acids. The ends were cut back, 4 bases at V and 3 bases at J, with 12 bases in the middle. The CDR3 protein is CASSSTEPHYGYTF. The CDR3 DNA follows: TGTGCCAGCAGCTCAACAGAGCCCCACTATGGCTACACCTTC. Full variable domain (missing parts from reference TRBV7-9 and TRBJ1-2): DTGVSQNPRHKITKRGQNVTFRCDPISEHNRLYWYRQTLGQGPEFLTYFQNEAQLEKSRLLSDRFSAERPKGSFSTLEIQRTEQGDSAMYLCASSSTEPHYGYTFGSGTRLTVV.

Only a few counts were recorded for this clonotype. V gene TRBV12-3 or TRBV12-4 combines with J gene TRBJ2-5; a weak D match, TRBD1 (5 bases). CDR3 length: 14 amino acids. Trimming took off 4 bases at V and 11 bases at J, with 20 bases between the two ends. The CDR3 nucleotides are TGTGCCAGCAGTTGGGGCGGTGGTAGGTCCAAGCAGTACTTC. Amino acids: CASSWGGGRSKQYF.

This clonotype was seen many times. This rearrangement joins TRBV7-2 to TRBJ1-2; perhaps TRBD1 as D (6 bases). This CDR3 is 14 amino acids long. CDR1 and CDR2 (germline): SGHTA, FQGNSA. With 1 base removed from V and 7 bases from J, the gap between germline ends came to 13 bases. The CDR3 is CASSLGVRGGGYTF. The CDR3 bases are TGTGCCAGCAGCTTAGGCGTCAGGGGAGGTGGCTACACCTTC. Drawing the rest from reference TRBV7-2 and TRBJ1-2, the complete variable domain is GAGVSQSPSNKVTEKGKDVELRCDPISGHTALYWYRQSLGQGLEFLIYFQGNSAPDKSGLPSDRFSAERTGGSVSTLTIQRTQQEDSAVYLCASSLGVRGGGYTFGSGTRLTVV.